The T cell receptor beta chain under discussion was sequenced for a study of control samples from healthy donors and cancer patients. Profiled with immunoSEQ multiplex PCR; TCRdb holds only in-frame clones, not every one. The sample has 150,000 to 200,000 clones, around 96% seen once. The receptor was isolated from a woman in her thirties or forties in good health. Specimen: blood.

CDR3 sequence: CSVVENTIYF. The DNA of the CDR3 is TGCAGCGTTGTAGAAAACACCATATATTTT. The chain recombines TRBV29-1 with TRBJ1-3, with no clear D. Germline assignment: CDR1 SQVTM and CDR2 ANQGSEA. CDR3 length: 10 amino acids. V gave up 4 bases and J gave up 6 bases, with 4 bases separating them.